This TCR beta chain was recorded in a study of beta chain features in type 1 diabetes. General study points: Naive, central memory and regulatory TCRB repertoires appeared more similar among patients than healthy donors.

This CDR3 is 13 amino acids long. Looked up from germline, CDR1 is SGHTA and CDR2 is FQGTGA. V lost 2 bases and J 6 bases, leaving 9 bases between the germline ends. Comments on this clone: What it recognizes is unknown.

Every donor provided one heparinised blood draw, which averaged about 120 mL. Sequencing targeted expressed TCRB transcripts, as all isolated RNA had been reverse transcribed. Profiling relied on immunoSEQ multiplex PCR, and the TCRdb table lists in-frame clones only, not all of them. The sample includes a few hundred thousand clones, roughly 21% of them seen just once. This chain joins TRBV7-3 and TRBJ2-3; no clear D. Sequencing was carried out using naive CD4+ T cells from blood. The TCR sequence derives from a woman aged 18-29 years in good health. CDR3 in amino acids: CASSLGPGDTQYF. The CDR3 nucleotides read TGTGCCAGCAGCTTAGGGCCTGGGGATACGCAGTATTTT.